This T cell receptor beta chain appears in the sequencing data of a study of T cell responses to AZD1222 COVID-19 vaccine. Repertoires were generated with immunoSEQ multiplex PCR, while TCRdb's copy carries only in-frame clones and drops some. The sample lists some 120,000 clones; 90% to 95% were seen once. To note about this clone: Within the sample, other DNA sequences also encode this same CDR3.

The source was peripheral blood, collected on day 0 of AZD1222 vaccination. The receptor was isolated from an adult in good health.

CDR3 nucleotides: TGTGCCAGCAGCTTTAGCGGGAGCTCCTACAATGAGCAGTTCTTC. Protein sequence: CASSFSGSSYNEQFF. The chain couples TRBV11-3 to TRBJ2-1; TRBD2 matches 9 bases. The CDR3 has 15 amino acids. J gave up 0 bases and V 3 bases, and 0 bases lay outside the gene matches. In germline, CDR1 is SGHNT, CDR2 YENEEA.